A single TCR beta chain is shown here with its context. Its antigen remains unidentified. A much larger clone lies a single base off, so this may be a read error. Collection of ten milliliters of peripheral blood was performed for each donor. For the second PCR, which ran for roughly 6 to 12 cycles, a sample-barcoded 5' primer and a J-beta primer mix were used. TCRdb ran MiXCR on the 5' RACE reads and lists one entry per CDR3 protein. The sample shows more than 800,000 distinct CDR3 sequences, roughly 26% of them seen only once. The data are from a study of blood T cells in healthy people across ages. Study-wide results and limits: In long-lived donors, naive CD4+ cell counts and diversity exceeded those of aged donors.

The CDR3 is 16 residues long. Between the trimmed V and J ends, which lost 5 bases and 4 bases, there was a span of 18 bases. From germline, CDR1 is MNHEY and CDR2 SVGEGT. The chain has TRBV6-2 or TRBV6-3 and TRBJ2-1; the D call may be TRBD1 or TRBD2 (5 bases each). Sequenced sample: blood. The clonotype was recovered from an elderly woman in good health. For the CDR3, the DNA is TGTGCCAGCAGTCGACCTTGCCGGGGCCAATACAATGAGCAGTTCTTC. Amino acid sequence: CASSRPCRGQYNEQFF.